The 25 T cell receptor beta chains given below trace back to one sample, sequenced in a study of shared clonotypes between healthy human individuals. Cells designated naive CD8 were CD45RO-negative and were positively selected for CCR7, with terminally differentiated effector memory CD45RA+ cells excluded. Data came from immunoSEQ multiplex PCR; TCRdb stores just in-frame clones and leaves some out. Seen here are some 2,000,000 clones, just under 95% observed once, and the top ten hold 0.85% to 1.2%. What was sequenced was naive CD8+ T cells sorted from blood. The receptors derive from a man aged 18 to 29 in good health.

V gene TRBV4-1 combines with J gene TRBJ2-1, with D unclear. Germline V gene lookup returns CDR1 MGHRA and CDR2 YSYEKL. This CDR3 is built from 15 residues. Trimming stripped 3 bases from V and 1 base from J, with 10 bases between. CDR3 sequence: CASSHSAASYNEQFF. The CDR3 region has the DNA TGCGCCAGCAGCCATTCTGCGGCATCCTACAATGAGCAGTTCTTC.

This chain uses TRBV4-3 with TRBJ2-7; D is ambiguous. Trimming took 2 bases from V and 4 from J, leaving 18 bases between them. Germline CDR1 LGHNA, CDR2 YSLEER. This CDR3 comprises 16 residues. CDR3 region: CASSQRADLGLYEQYF. The DNA for the CDR3 is TGCGCCAGCAGCCAAAGGGCGGACCTAGGTTTATACGAGCAGTACTTC.

The chain employs TRBV29-1 and TRBJ1-2; D unclear. The CDR3 is 14 amino acids. V lost 5 bases and J 0 bases, leaving 13 bases between the germline ends. The germline gives CDR1 SQVTM, CDR2 ANQGSEA. CDR3 protein: CSVHPSDTNYGYTF. CDR3 DNA: TGCAGCGTTCATCCGAGTGACACTAACTATGGCTACACCTTC.

The chain has TRBV18 and TRBJ2-5; D might be TRBD2 (8 bases). The CDR3 covers 17 residues. Trimming cost V 5 bases and J 0 bases, with 19 bases left between them. Germline CDR1 reads KGHSH; CDR2 reads LQKENI. In nucleotides, the CDR3 is TGTGCCAGCTCATCGGACAGGACGGGAGGGTACCAAGAGACCCAGTACTTC. Amino acid sequence: CASSSDRTGGYQETQYF.

The gene calls are TRBV11-2 and TRBJ2-1; D remains unclear. The ends were cut back, 2 bases at V and 7 bases at J, with 12 bases in the middle. The V gene's germline CDR1 is SGHAT and CDR2 FQNNGV. The CDR3 has 14 residues. CDR3 in DNA: TGTGCCAGCAGCTTAACGGATTTGGTTAATGAGCAGTTCTTC. Translation: CASSLTDLVNEQFF. Supplemented by reference TRBV11-2 and TRBJ2-1, the full variable domain reads EAGVAQSPRYKIIEKRQSVAFWCNPISGHATLYWYQQILGQGPKLLIQFQNNGVVDDSQLPKDRFSAERLKGVDSTLKIQPAKLEDSAVYLCASSLTDLVNEQFFGPGTRLTVL.

The chain is built from TRBV2 and TRBJ2-7; no firm D call. Germline V gene sequence: CDR1 SNHLY, CDR2 FYNNEI. This CDR3 spans 13 amino acids. The V end lost 4 bases, the J end lost 2 bases, and 9 bases lay between the germline ends. This CDR3 is CASSVGPTYEQYF. For the CDR3, the DNA is TGTGCCAGCAGTGTAGGGCCAACCTACGAGCAGTACTTC.

The chain joins TRBV13 to TRBJ2-2; 12 bases agree with TRBD2. The CDR3 has 20 residues. Losses at the gene ends were 4 bases for V and 0 bases for J; bases not matched to a gene: 12. CDR1 is PRHDT and CDR2 is FYEKMQ in the germline V gene (reference sequence). In nucleotides, the CDR3 is TGTGCCAGCAGCTATCTACCGGTAGGACTAGCGGGGCCGAACACCGGGGAGCTGTTTTTT. Translation: CASSYLPVGLAGPNTGELFF.

This clone was counted a single time. The genes are TRBV7-2 and TRBJ2-7; D remains ambiguous. The V end lost 1 base, the J end lost 6 bases, and 10 bases lay between the germline ends. Looked up from germline, CDR1 is SGHTA and CDR2 is FQGNSA. The CDR3 length is 13 residues. This CDR3 reads CASSLGVVPEQYF. The CDR3 region has the DNA TGTGCCAGCAGCTTAGGGGTGGTTCCCGAGCAGTACTTC.

V gene TRBV4-3 combines with J gene TRBJ2-1, with 10 bases that match TRBD2. J gave up 4 bases and V 0 bases, and 6 bases lay outside the gene matches. Germline lookup yields CDR1 LGHNA and CDR2 YSLEER. The CDR3 contains 17 residues. CDR3 amino acids: CASSQDSSGSVYNEQFF. The CDR3 DNA follows: TGCGCCAGCAGCCAAGACTCTAGCGGGAGTGTTTACAATGAGCAGTTCTTC.

The V and J genes are TRBV5-6 and TRBJ1-1, with D unresolved. The germline CDR1 and CDR2 sequences are SGHDT and YYEEEE. This CDR3 is built from 13 residues. The V and J ends lost 3 bases and 7 bases respectively, with 13 bases between them. The CDR3 loop is CASSSGNLGEAFF. CDR3 coding DNA: TGTGCCAGCAGCTCCGGGAATTTAGGTGAAGCTTTCTTT.

This chain connects TRBV5-1 to TRBJ2-5, with 10 positions matching TRBD2. Germline lookup yields CDR1 SGHRS and CDR2 YFSETQ. Unmatched junction bases numbered 13, after V lost 7 bases and J lost 4 bases. This CDR3 region has 16 residues. This CDR3 is CASSSQAGGPGETQYF. DNA of the CDR3: TGCGCCAGCTCCTCTCAAGCGGGAGGGCCGGGAGAGACCCAGTACTTC.

In DNA form, the CDR3 reads TGCGCCAGCAGCTCCGAACCGGGACAGAGGGCCTCAAGCACTGAAGCTTTCTTT. It specifies CASSSEPGQRASSTEAFF. This chain uses TRBV5-1 with TRBJ1-1; 7 bases fit TRBD1. This CDR3 is built from 18 residues. CDR1 is SGHRS, CDR2 YFSETQ, per germline. The junction had 18 bases not matched to a gene; V was cut back by 3 bases and J by 4 bases. The full variable domain, with the rest looked up from reference TRBV5-1 and TRBJ1-1, is KAGVTQTPRYLIKTRGQQVTLSCSPISGHRSVSWYQQTPGQGLQFLFEYFSETQRNKGNFPGRFSGRQFSNSRSEMNVSTLELGDSALYLCASSSEPGQRASSTEAFFGQGTRLTVV.

The V gene is TRBV4-1, the J gene TRBJ1-2; D remains unclear. Trimming removed 1 base at V and 0 bases at J, with 3 bases between. This CDR3 region has 13 residues. Looked up from germline, CDR1 is MGHRA and CDR2 is YSYEKL. CDR3 DNA: TGCGCCAGCAGCCAAGTCTCTAACTATGGCTACACCTTC. Protein sequence: CASSQVSNYGYTF.

This chain joins TRBV7-9 and TRBJ1-4; 10 positions match TRBD1. There are 17 residues in the CDR3. Per germline, CDR1 SEHNR and CDR2 FQNEAQ (reference sequence). J lost 3 bases, V lost 1 base, and 5 bases had no gene match. CDR3 DNA: TGTGCCAGCAGCTTAGTAGGGACAGGGGCCCCTAATGAAAAACTGTTTTTT. Amino acids: CASSLVGTGAPNEKLFF.

The rearrangement links TRBV7-9 to TRBJ2-3, with 8 positions matching TRBD2. J was trimmed by 1 base and V by 4 bases; bases with no gene match: 4. This CDR3 is 15 amino acids long. Looked up from germline, CDR1 is SEHNR and CDR2 is FQNEAQ (reference sequence). Written as DNA, the CDR3 is TGTGCCAGCAGCTCCTTGACTAGCGGCACAGATACGCAGTATTTT. It is translated as CASSSLTSGTDTQYF.

The V gene is TRBV2, the J gene TRBJ1-1, with D hard to call. There are 15 residues in the CDR3. Trimming removed 3 bases at V and 1 base at J, with 12 bases between. The germline CDR1 and CDR2 sequences are SNHLY and FYNNEI. DNA for the CDR3: TGTGCCAGCAGTGATCGCGAGGACCAGAACACTGAAGCTTTCTTT. Its translation: CASSDREDQNTEAFF.

This chain connects TRBV28 to TRBJ1-1, with a weak D call TRBD1 (5 bases). The CDR3 is 15 amino acids. Germline loops: CDR1 MDHEN, CDR2 SYDVKM. Trimming took 3 bases from V and 6 from J, leaving 17 bases between them. This CDR3 is CASSFRVRGVAEAFF. The CDR3 nucleotides read TGTGCCAGCAGTTTTAGGGTGAGGGGAGTCGCTGAAGCTTTCTTT. Filled out from reference TRBV28 and TRBJ1-1, the complete variable domain reads DVKVTQSSRYLVKRTGEKVFLECVQDMDHENMFWYRQDPGLGLRLIYFSYDVKMKEKGDIPEGYSVSREKKERFSLILESASTNQTSMYLCASSFRVRGVAEAFFGQGTRLTVV.

The chain has TRBV6-6 and TRBJ2-7; D is perhaps TRBD2 (6 bases). CDR3 length equals 12 residues. Germline V gene sequence: CDR1 MNHNY, CDR2 SVGAGI (reference sequence). V was shortened by 8 bases and J by 4 bases, with 12 bases between the two germline ends. The CDR3 DNA is TGTGCCAGCTCGGACTACTCTTACGAGCAGTACTTC. Amino acids: CASSDYSYEQYF.

This chain joins TRBV27 and TRBJ1-1; possibly TRBD1 for D (6 bases). The germline V and J ends were trimmed by 5 bases and 0 bases, with 16 bases remaining between them. The CDR3 consists of 16 residues. Germline lookup yields CDR1 MNHEY and CDR2 SMNVEV (reference sequence). The DNA of the CDR3 is TGTGCCAGCAGTCCCCTACAGGGTGAGATGAACACTGAAGCTTTCTTT. Protein product: CASSPLQGEMNTEAFF.

This chain links TRBV25-1 with TRBJ2-7, with a tentative D call TRBD2 (6 bases). CDR1 is MGHDK and CDR2 is SYGVNS in the germline V gene. The CDR3 is 13 residues long. V dropped 4 bases and J dropped 2 bases, with 9 bases sitting between them. DNA of the CDR3: TGTGCCAGCAGTGGGGGGGTTACCTACGAGCAGTACTTC. Protein: CASSGGVTYEQYF.

This clone was seen a single time. The sample contains more than one DNA sequence encoding this CDR3. This sequence joins TRBV27 and TRBJ2-7; 10 bases agree with TRBD1. The CDR3 extends over 15 amino acids. Germline-derived CDR1 and CDR2 are MNHEY and SMNVEV (reference sequence). The V gene end was trimmed by 3 bases and the J gene end by 2 bases; junction bases not matched to a gene: 4. In DNA form, the CDR3 reads TGTGCCAGCAGTTTGGGACAGGGGTTACCCTACGAGCAGTACTTC. This encodes CASSLGQGLPYEQYF.

The CDR3, as DNA: TGTGCCAGTAGACAGGGGCTCCTTGGCAATCAGCCCCAGCATTTT. Translated, it gives CASRQGLLGNQPQHF. The chain has TRBV19 and TRBJ1-5; 7 bases are a match to TRBD1. This CDR3 comprises 15 residues. V trimming: 6 bases; J trimming: 2 bases; junction bases outside the gene matches: 7. The germline gives CDR1 LNHDA, CDR2 SQIVND (reference sequence).

The chain couples TRBV9 to TRBJ1-4; 7 bases align to TRBD1. The CDR3 totals 15 residues. Per the germline V gene, CDR1 is SGDLS and CDR2 is YYNGEE. V was clipped by 4 bases and J by 4 bases; unmatched bases: 7. CDR3 sequence: CASSPWDSLNEKLFF. The CDR3 nucleotides read TGTGCCAGCAGCCCCTGGGACAGCCTTAATGAAAAACTGTTTTTT.

A remark on this clone: This CDR3 is also generated by other DNA sequences in the sample. The chain joins TRBV27 to TRBJ2-1; 9 positions match TRBD2. This CDR3 has 16 amino acids. CDR1 and CDR2 (germline): MNHEY, SMNVEV (reference sequence). The junction had 5 bases not matched to a gene; V was cut back by 5 bases and J by 0 bases. CDR3 nucleotides: TGTGCCAGCAGTCTTCTAGCGGGGAGCTCCTACAATGAGCAGTTCTTC. Translating it yields CASSLLAGSSYNEQFF.

This clone is a singleton in its sample. The chain is built from TRBV14 and TRBJ1-6, with TRBD1 matching 9 bases. Germline lookup yields CDR1 SGHDN and CDR2 FVKESK. The CDR3 extends over 16 amino acids. V shed 4 bases, J shed 7 bases, and the junction held 8 bases outside the gene matches. The CDR3 is CASSPYGTGYNSPLHF. CDR3 coding DNA: TGTGCCAGCAGCCCCTACGGGACAGGGTACAATTCACCCCTCCACTTT.